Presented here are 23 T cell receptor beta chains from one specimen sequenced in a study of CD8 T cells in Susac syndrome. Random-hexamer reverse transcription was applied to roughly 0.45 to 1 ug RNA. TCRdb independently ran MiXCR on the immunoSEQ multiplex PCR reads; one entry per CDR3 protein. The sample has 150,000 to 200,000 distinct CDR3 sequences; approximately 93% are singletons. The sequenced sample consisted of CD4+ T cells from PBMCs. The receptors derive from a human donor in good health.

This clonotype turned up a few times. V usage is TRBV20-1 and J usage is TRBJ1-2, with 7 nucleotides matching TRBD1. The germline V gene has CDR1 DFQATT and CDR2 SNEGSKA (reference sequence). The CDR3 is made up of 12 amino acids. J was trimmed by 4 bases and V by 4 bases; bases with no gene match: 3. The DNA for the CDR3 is TGCAGTGCTACAGGGGGAACCTATGGCTACACCTTC. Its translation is CSATGGTYGYTF.

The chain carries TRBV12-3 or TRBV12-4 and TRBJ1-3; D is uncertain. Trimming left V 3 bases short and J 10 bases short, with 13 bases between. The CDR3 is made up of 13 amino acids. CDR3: CASSLGGLGTIYF. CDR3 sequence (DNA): TGTGCCAGCAGTTTGGGAGGGCTTGGGACCATATATTTT.

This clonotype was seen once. The CDR3 nucleotides are TGCAGCGTTGAAAAGCGACAGGGGGGAAATACGCAGTATTTT. It yields the protein CSVEKRQGGNTQYF. The chain joins TRBV29-1 to TRBJ2-3; 9 bases are a match to TRBD1. This CDR3 spans 14 amino acids. In germline, CDR1 is SQVTM, CDR2 ANQGSEA. The V segment lost 2 bases and the J segment 7 bases; nucleotides outside the gene matches: 7.

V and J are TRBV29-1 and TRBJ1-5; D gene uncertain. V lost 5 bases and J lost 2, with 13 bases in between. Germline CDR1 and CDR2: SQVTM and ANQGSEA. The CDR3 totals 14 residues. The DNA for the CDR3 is TGCAGCGTTAGCGGAACGGCGGGCAATCAGCCCCAGCATTTT. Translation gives CSVSGTAGNQPQHF.

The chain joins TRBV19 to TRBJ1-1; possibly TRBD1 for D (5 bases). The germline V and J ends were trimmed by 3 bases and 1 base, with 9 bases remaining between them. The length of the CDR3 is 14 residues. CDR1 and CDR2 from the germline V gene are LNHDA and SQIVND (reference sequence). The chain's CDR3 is CASSITRANTEAFF. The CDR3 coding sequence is TGTGCCAGTAGTATCACCAGGGCGAACACTGAAGCTTTCTTT.

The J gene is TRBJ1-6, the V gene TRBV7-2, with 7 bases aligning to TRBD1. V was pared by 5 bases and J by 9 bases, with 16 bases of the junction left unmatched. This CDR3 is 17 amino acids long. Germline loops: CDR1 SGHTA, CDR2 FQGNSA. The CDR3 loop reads CASSPMRGRGPASPLHF. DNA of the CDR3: TGTGCCAGCAGCCCAATGCGGGGGAGGGGGCCGGCTTCACCCCTCCACTTT.

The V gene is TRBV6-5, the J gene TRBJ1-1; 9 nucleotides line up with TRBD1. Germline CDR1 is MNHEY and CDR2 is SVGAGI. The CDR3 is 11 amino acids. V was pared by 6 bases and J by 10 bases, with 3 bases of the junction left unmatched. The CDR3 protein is CASRTGGRAFF. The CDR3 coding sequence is TGTGCCAGCAGAACAGGGGGCAGAGCTTTCTTT.

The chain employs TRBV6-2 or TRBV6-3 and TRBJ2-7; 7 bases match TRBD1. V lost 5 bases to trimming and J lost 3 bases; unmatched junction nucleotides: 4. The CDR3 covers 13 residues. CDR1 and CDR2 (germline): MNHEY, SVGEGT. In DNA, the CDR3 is TGTGCCAGCAGTCGGGACAGATACTACGAGCAGTACGTC. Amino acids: CASSRDRYYEQYV.

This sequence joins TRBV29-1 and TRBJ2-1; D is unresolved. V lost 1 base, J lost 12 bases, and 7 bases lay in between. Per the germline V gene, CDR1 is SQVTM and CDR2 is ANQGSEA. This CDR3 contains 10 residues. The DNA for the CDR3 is TGCAGCGTTGAAGCGGGTCTGCAGTTCTTC. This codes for CSVEAGLQFF.

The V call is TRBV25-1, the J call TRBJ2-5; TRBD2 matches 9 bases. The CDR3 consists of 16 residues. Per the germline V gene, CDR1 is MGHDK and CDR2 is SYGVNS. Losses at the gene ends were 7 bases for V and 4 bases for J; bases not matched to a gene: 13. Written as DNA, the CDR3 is TGTGCCAGCACCCAGACTAGCGGCCGGGGAGGAGAGACCCAGTACTTC. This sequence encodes CASTQTSGRGGETQYF.

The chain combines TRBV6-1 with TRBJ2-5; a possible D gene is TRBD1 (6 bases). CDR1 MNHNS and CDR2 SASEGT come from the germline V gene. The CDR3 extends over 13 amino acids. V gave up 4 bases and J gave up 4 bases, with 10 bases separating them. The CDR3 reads CASSVNRAETQYF. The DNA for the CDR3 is TGTGCCAGCAGTGTTAACAGGGCAGAGACCCAGTACTTC.

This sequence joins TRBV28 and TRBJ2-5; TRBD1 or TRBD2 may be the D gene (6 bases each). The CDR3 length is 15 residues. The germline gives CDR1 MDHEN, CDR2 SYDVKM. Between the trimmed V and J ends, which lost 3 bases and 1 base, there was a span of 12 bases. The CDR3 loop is CASSLLGGSQETQYF. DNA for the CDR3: TGTGCCAGCAGTTTGCTGGGGGGCAGCCAAGAGACCCAGTACTTC. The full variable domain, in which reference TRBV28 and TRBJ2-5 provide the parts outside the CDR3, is DVKVTQSSRYLVKRTGEKVFLECVQDMDHENMFWYRQDPGLGLRLIYFSYDVKMKEKGDIPEGYSVSREKKERFSLILESASTNQTSMYLCASSLLGGSQETQYFGPGTRLLVL.

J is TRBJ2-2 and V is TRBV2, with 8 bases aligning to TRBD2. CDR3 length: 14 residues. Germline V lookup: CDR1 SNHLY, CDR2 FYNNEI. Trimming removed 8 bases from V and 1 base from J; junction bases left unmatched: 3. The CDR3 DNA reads TGTGCCAGCCACCGGGGGGGGAACACCGGGGAGCTGTTTTTT. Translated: CASHRGGNTGELFF.

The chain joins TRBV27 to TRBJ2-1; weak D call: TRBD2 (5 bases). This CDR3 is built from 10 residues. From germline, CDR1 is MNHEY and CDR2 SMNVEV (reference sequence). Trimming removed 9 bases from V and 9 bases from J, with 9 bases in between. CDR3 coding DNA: TGTGCCAGAACTCGGGGTGAGCAGTTCTTC. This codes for CARTRGEQFF.

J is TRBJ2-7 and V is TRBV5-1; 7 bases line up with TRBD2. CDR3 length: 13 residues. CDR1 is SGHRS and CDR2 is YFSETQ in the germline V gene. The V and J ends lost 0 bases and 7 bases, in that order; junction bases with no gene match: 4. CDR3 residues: CASSLAVGGEQYF. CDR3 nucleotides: TGCGCCAGCAGCTTGGCCGTGGGGGGGGAGCAGTACTTC.

CDR3 protein: CASSHLKAGASTDTQYF. For the CDR3, the DNA is TGTGCCAGCAGCCACCTAAAAGCGGGGGCCAGCACAGATACGCAGTATTTT. This rearrangement joins TRBV4-2 to TRBJ2-3; TRBD2 matches at 8 bases. The length of the CDR3 is 17 residues. Germline values: CDR1 LGHNA, CDR2 YNFKEQ. After removal of 3 bases from V and 0 bases from J, the junction contained 8 bases not matched to a gene.

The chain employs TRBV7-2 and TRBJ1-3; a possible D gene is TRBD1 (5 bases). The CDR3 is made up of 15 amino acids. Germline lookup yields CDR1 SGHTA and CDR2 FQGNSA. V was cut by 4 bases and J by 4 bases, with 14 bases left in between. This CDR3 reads CASSSQRGDGNTIYF. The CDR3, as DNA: TGTGCCAGCAGCTCGCAGCGTGGGGACGGAAACACCATATATTTT. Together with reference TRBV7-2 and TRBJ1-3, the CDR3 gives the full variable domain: GAGVSQSPSNKVTEKGKDVELRCDPISGHTALYWYRQSLGQGLEFLIYFQGNSAPDKSGLPSDRFSAERTGGSVSTLTIQRTQQEDSAVYLCASSSQRGDGNTIYFGEGSWLTVV.

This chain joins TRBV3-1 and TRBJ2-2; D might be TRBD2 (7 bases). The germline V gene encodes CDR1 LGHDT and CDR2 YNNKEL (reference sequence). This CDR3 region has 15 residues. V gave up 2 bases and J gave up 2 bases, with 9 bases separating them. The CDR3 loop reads CASSQRGANTGELFF. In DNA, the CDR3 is TGTGCCAGCAGCCAACGGGGGGCTAACACCGGGGAGCTGTTTTTT.

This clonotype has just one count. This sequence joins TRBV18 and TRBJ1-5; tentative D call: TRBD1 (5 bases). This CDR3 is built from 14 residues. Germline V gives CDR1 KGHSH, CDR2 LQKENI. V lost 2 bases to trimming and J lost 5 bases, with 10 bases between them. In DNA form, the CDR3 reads TGTGCCAGCTCACCAGGGGGGATCGATCAGCCCCAGCATTTT. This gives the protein CASSPGGIDQPQHF.

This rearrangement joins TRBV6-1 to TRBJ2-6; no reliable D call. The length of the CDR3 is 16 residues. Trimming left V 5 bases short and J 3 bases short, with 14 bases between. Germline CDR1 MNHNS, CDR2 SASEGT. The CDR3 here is CASSRYLGLGANVLTF. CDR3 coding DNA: TGTGCCAGCAGTCGCTACTTAGGCCTTGGGGCCAACGTCCTGACTTTC.

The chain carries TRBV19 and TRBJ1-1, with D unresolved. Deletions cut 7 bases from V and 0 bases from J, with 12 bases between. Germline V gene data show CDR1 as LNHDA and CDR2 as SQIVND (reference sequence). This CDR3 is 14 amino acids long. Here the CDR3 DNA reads TGTGCCAGTAAATACAACAACATGAACACTGAAGCTTTCTTT. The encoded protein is CASKYNNMNTEAFF.

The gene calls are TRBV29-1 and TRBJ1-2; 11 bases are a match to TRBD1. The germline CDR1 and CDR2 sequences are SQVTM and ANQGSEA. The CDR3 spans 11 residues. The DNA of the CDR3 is TGCGGAGGGACAGGGGGGTATGGCTACACCTTC. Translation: CGGTGGYGYTF.

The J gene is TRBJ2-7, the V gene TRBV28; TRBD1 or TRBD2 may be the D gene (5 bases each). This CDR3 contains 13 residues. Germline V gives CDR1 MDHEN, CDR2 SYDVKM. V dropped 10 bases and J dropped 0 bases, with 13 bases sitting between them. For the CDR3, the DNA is TGTGCCACCCTTTCAGGGAGCTCCTACGAGCAGTACTTC. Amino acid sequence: CATLSGSSYEQYF.